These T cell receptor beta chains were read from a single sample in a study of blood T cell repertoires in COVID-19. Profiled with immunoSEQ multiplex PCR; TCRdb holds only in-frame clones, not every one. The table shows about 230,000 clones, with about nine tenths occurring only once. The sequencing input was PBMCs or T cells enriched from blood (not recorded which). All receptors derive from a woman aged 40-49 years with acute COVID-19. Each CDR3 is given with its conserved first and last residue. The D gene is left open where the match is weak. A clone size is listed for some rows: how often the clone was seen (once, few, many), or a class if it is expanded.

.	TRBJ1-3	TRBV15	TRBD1	CATSRDSGQGTGNTIYF	TGTGCCACCAGCAGAGATTCGGGACAGGGGACTGGAAACACCATATATTTT
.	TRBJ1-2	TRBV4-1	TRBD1	CASSQVASGQNYGYTF	TGCGCCAGCAGCCAAGTTGCTTCGGGACAGAACTATGGCTACACCTTC
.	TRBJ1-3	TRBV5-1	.	CASSLDGTKGNTIYF	TGCGCCAGCAGCTTGGACGGGACAAAAGGAAACACCATATATTTT
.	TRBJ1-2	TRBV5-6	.	CASSFTGTSYGYTF	TGTGCCAGCAGCTTTACAGGGACATCATATGGCTACACCTTC
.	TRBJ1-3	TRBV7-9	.	CASSLGQTGNTIYF	TGTGCCAGCAGCTTAGGGCAGACTGGAAACACCATATATTTT
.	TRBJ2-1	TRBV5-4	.	CASSQAAGERSEQFF	TGTGCCAGCAGCCAGGCAGCGGGTGAACGGAGTGAGCAGTTCTTC
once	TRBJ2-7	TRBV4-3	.	CASSQDVGAGAYEQYF	TGCGCCAGCAGCCAAGATGTAGGGGCAGGGGCCTACGAGCAGTACTTC
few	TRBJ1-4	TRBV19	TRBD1	CASSGLGQGVEKLFF	TGTGCCAGTAGTGGTTTGGGACAGGGGGTTGAAAAACTGTTTTTT
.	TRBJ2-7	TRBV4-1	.	CASSQYSYEQYF	TGCGCCAGCAGCCAATACAGCTACGAGCAGTACTTC
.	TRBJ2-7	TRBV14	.	CASSRGPGTYEQYF	TGTGCCAGCAGCCGGGGGCCAGGAACCTACGAGCAGTACTTC
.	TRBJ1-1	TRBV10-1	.	CASSRSRGPVTEAFF	TGCGCCAGCAGTAGGTCGCGGGGGCCGGTGACTGAAGCTTTCTTT
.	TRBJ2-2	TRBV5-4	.	CASSFFRAAGELFF	TGTGCCAGCAGCTTTTTCAGGGCTGCCGGGGAGCTGTTTTTT
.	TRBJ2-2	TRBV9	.	CASSPNPETGELFF	TGTGCCAGCAGCCCCAACCCAGAAACCGGGGAGCTGTTTTTT
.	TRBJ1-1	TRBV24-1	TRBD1	CATRLGQVAFF	TGTGCCACCAGGCTGGGACAGGTCGCTTTCTTT
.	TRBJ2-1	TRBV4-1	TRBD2	CASSLSGPEQFF	TGCGCCAGCAGCCTTAGCGGGCCCGAGCAGTTCTTC
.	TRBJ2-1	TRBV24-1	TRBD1	CATSDSNRGVGVDEQFF	TGTGCCACCAGTGATTCTAACAGGGGGGTAGGGGTTGATGAGCAGTTCTTC
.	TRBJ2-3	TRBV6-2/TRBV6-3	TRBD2	CASSYSRLAASTDTQYF	TGTGCCAGCAGTTACTCTCGACTAGCAGCCAGCACAGATACGCAGTATTTT
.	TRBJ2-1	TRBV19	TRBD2	CASSGSGGNHNEQFF	TGTGCCAGTAGCGGTAGCGGGGGCAACCACAATGAGCAGTTCTTC
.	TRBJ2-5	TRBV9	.	CASSPGTFQETQYF	TGTGCCAGCAGCCCAGGGACTTTCCAAGAGACCCAGTACTTC
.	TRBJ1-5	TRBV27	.	CASGRPGASPQPQHF	TGTGCCAGCGGCCGACCGGGAGCATCCCCCCAGCCCCAGCATTTT
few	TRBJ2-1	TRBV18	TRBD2	CASSLGLAGGKEQFF	TGTGCCAGCTCATTGGGACTAGCGGGGGGAAAGGAGCAGTTCTTC
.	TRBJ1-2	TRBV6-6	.	CASSSLSADSWGYTF	TGTGCCAGCAGTTCCCTTTCAGCGGACAGTTGGGGCTACACCTTC
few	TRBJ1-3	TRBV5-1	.	CASSSGDSSGNTIYF	TGCGCCAGCAGCTCGGGAGATAGCTCTGGAAACACCATATATTTT
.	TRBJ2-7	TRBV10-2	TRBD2	CASRESGGPAYEQYF	TGCGCCAGCAGGGAAAGCGGGGGGCCCGCCTACGAGCAGTACTTC
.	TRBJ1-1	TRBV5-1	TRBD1	CASSATGGTEAFF	TGCGCCAGCAGCGCGACAGGGGGAACTGAAGCTTTCTTT
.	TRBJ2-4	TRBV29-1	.	CSARGFEDIQYF	TGCAGCGCCAGGGGTTTTGAAGACATTCAGTACTTC
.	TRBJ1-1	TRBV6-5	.	CASSYSAGEGTEAFF	TGTGCCAGCAGTTACTCGGCAGGGGAAGGCACTGAAGCTTTCTTT
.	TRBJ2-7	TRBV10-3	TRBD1	CAISEGQGAEQYF	TGTGCCATCAGTGAGGGACAGGGGGCCGAGCAGTACTTC
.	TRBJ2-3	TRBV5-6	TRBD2	CASSLRLAGRSTDTQYF	TGTGCCAGCAGCTTGAGACTAGCGGGTCGTAGCACAGATACGCAGTATTTT
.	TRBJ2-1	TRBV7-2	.	CASSSLSGNEQFF	TGTGCCAGCAGCTCATTATCAGGGAATGAGCAGTTCTTC
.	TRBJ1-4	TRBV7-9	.	CASSLGAGTNEKLFF	TGTGCCAGCAGCTTAGGGGCAGGGACTAATGAAAAACTGTTTTTT
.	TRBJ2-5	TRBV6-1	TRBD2	CASSGAGGPLETQYF	TGTGCCAGCAGTGGAGCGGGGGGGCCACTGGAGACCCAGTACTTC
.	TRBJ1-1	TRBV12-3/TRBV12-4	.	CATHIGGGAFF	TGTGCCACTCACATCGGGGGGGGAGCTTTCTTT
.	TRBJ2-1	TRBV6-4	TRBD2	CASSESSGPYNEQFF	TGTGCCAGCAGTGAGTCTAGCGGACCCTACAATGAGCAGTTCTTC
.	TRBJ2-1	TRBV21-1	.	CASSKGHVGENNEQFF	TGTGCCAGCAGCAAAGGTCACGTGGGAGAGAACAATGAGCAGTTCTTC
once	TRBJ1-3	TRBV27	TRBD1	CASSSRTGTPAIYF	TGTGCCAGCAGTTCCCGGACAGGGACCCCGGCCATATATTTT
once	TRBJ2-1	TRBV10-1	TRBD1	CASSDLRTGVNEQFF	TGCGCCAGCAGTGATTTGCGGACAGGGGTCAATGAGCAGTTCTTC
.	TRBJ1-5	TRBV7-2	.	CASNNQVGGPQHF	TGTGCCAGCAACAACCAAGTCGGGGGGCCCCAGCATTTT
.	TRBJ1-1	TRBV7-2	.	CASSFDRLVLNTEAFF	TGTGCCAGCAGCTTTGACAGGCTTGTCCTAAACACTGAAGCTTTCTTT
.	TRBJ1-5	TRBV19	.	CASSPPRVRGNQPQHF	TGTGCCAGTAGCCCGCCCAGGGTTCGAGGCAATCAGCCCCAGCATTTT
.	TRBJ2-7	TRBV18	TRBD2	CASSTAGGSKYEQYF	TGTGCCAGCTCTACAGCGGGGGGTTCCAAGTACGAGCAGTACTTC
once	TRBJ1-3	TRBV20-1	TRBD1	CSASGQGGFGNTIYF	TGCAGTGCTAGTGGACAGGGGGGATTTGGAAACACCATATATTTT
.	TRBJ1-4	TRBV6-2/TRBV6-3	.	CASSYSDGEKLFF	TGTGCCAGCAGTTACTCAGACGGGGAAAAACTGTTTTTT
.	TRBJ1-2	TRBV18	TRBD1	CASSPRTGPYGYTF	TGTGCCAGCTCACCACGGACAGGGCCCTATGGCTACACCTTC
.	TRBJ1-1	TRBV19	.	CASSNAAQGLTEAFF	TGTGCCAGTAGTAATGCTGCACAGGGCCTAACTGAAGCTTTCTTT
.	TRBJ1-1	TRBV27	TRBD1	CASKPFRGLNTEAFF	TGTGCCAGTAAACCATTCAGGGGGCTGAACACTGAAGCTTTCTTT
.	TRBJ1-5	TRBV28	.	CASSSPRGQREPQHF	TGTGCCAGCAGTTCCCCCAGGGGCCAAAGGGAGCCCCAGCATTTT
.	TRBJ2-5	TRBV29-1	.	CSGEQGTETQYF	TGCAGCGGGGAACAGGGTACGGAGACCCAGTACTTC
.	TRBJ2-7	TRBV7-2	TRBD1	CASSTGTGSYEQYF	TGTGCCAGCAGCACGGGGACAGGGTCCTACGAGCAGTACTTC
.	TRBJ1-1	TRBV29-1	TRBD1	CSGTQGAENTEAFF	TGCAGCGGCACCCAGGGGGCCGAGAACACTGAAGCTTTCTTT
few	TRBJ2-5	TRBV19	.	CASSKPGNQETQYF	TGTGCCAGTAGTAAACCCGGGAACCAAGAGACCCAGTACTTC
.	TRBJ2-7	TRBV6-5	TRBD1	CASSYSGQGVSYEQYF	TGTGCCAGCAGTTACTCAGGACAGGGTGTCTCCTACGAGCAGTACTTC
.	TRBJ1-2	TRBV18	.	CASSSSYGYTF	TGTGCCAGCTCGAGTTCCTATGGCTACACCTTC
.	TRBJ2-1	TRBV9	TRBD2	CASSVATSGVYNEQFF	TGTGCCAGCAGCGTAGCTACTAGCGGGGTCTACAATGAGCAGTTCTTC
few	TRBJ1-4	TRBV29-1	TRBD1	CSVGDGGTAANEKLFF	TGCAGCGTTGGGGACGGCGGGACAGCAGCTAATGAAAAACTGTTTTTT
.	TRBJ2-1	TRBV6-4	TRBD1	CASSPGTGGDEQFF	TGTGCCAGCAGCCCCGGGACAGGGGGCGATGAGCAGTTCTTC
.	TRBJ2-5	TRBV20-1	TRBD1	CSASDRGIETQYF	TGCAGTGCTAGTGACAGGGGGATAGAGACCCAGTACTTC
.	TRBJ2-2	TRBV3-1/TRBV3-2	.	CASSQDPPEEVGELFF	TGTGCCAGCAGCCAAGATCCTCCAGAGGAAGTCGGGGAGCTGTTTTTT
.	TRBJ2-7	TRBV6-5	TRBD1	CASGRQGFHEQYF	TGTGCCAGCGGGCGACAGGGCTTCCACGAGCAGTACTTC